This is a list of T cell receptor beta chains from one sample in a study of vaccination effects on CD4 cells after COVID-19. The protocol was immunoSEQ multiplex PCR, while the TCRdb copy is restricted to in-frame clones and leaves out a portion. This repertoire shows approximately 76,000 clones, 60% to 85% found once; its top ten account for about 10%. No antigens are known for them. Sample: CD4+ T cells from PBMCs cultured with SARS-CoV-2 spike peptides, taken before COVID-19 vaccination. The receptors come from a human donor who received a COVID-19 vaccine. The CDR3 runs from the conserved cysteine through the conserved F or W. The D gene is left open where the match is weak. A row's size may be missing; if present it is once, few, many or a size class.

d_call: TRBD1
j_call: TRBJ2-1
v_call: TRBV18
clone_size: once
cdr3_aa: CASQPGTVYNEQFF
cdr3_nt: TGTGCCAGCCAACCCGGGACAGTGTACAATGAGCAGTTCTTC

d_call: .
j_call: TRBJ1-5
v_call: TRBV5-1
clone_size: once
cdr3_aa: CASSFGGSNQPQHF
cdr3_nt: TGCGCCAGCAGCTTCGGGGGTAGCAATCAGCCCCAGCATTTT

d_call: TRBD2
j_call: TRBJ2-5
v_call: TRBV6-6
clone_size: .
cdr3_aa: CASSYSGGEETQYF
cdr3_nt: TGTGCCAGCAGTTACTCCGGGGGGGAAGAGACCCAGTACTTC

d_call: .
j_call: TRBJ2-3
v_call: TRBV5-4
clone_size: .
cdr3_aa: CASSSRTNTDTQYF
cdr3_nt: TGTGCCAGCAGCTCGAGAACTAACACAGATACGCAGTATTTT

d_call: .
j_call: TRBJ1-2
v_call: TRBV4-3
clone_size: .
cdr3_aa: CASSHQGNYGYTF
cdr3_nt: TGCGCCAGCAGCCATCAGGGGAACTATGGCTACACCTTC

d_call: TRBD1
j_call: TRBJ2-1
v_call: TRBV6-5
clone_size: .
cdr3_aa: CATGDRGSDEQFF
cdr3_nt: TGTGCCACAGGGGACAGGGGGTCAGATGAGCAGTTCTTC

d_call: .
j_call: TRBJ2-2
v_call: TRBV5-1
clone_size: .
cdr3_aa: CASSLSRNTGELFF
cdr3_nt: TGCGCCAGCAGTCTTTCAAGGAACACCGGGGAGCTGTTTTTT

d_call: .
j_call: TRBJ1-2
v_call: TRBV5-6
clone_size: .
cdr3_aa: CASSLEGRVGYTF
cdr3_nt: TGTGCCAGCAGCTTGGAGGGCAGGGTTGGCTACACCTTC

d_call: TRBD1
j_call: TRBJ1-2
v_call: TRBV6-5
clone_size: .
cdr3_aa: CASRLGQGNYGYTF
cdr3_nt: TGTGCCAGCAGACTGGGACAGGGCAACTATGGCTACACCTTC

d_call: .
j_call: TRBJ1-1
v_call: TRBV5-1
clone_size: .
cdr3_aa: CASSLRIGIGDTEAFF
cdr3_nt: TGCGCCAGCAGCTTAAGGATCGGTATAGGGGACACTGAAGCTTTCTTT

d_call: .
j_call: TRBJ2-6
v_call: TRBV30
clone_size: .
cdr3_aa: CAWSDPGAGANVLTF
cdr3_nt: TGTGCCTGGAGTGACCCAGGGGCTGGGGCCAACGTCCTGACTTTC

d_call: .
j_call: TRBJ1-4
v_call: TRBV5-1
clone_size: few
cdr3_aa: CASSLSPSLDEKLFF
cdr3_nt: TGCGCCAGCAGCTTGTCCCCGTCTTTGGATGAAAAACTGTTTTTT

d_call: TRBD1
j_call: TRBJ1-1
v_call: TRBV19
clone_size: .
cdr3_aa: CASSIQTGMNTEAFF
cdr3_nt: TGTGCCAGTAGTATACAGACAGGGATGAACACTGAAGCTTTCTTT

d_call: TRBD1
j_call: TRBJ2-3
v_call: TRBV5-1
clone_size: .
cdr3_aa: CASSSGTATDTQYF
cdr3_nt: TGCGCCAGCAGCTCCGGGACAGCTACAGATACGCAGTATTTT

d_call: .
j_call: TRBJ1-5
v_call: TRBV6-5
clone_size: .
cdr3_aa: CASTTGSNNQPQHF
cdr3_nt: TGTGCCAGCACCACGGGTTCCAACAATCAGCCCCAGCATTTT

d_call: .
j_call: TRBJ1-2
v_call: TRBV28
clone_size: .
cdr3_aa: CASSLGATVRSGYTF
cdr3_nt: TGTGCCAGCAGTTTAGGCGCCACCGTGCGCTCAGGCTACACCTTC

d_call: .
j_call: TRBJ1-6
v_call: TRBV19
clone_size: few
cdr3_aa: CASRERTADNSPLHF
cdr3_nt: TGTGCCAGTAGGGAACGGACAGCCGATAATTCACCCCTCCACTTT

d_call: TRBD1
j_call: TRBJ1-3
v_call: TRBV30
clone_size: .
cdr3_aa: CAWSSTGAGNTIYF
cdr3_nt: TGTGCCTGGAGCTCGACAGGGGCTGGAAACACCATATATTTT

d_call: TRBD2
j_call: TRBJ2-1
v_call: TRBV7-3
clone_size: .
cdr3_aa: CASSVTSGVGNEQFF
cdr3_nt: TGTGCCAGCAGCGTTACTAGCGGGGTAGGAAATGAGCAGTTCTTC

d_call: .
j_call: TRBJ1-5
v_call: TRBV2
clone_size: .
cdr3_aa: CASSEVGVSNQPQHF
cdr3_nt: TGTGCCAGCAGTGAAGTTGGGGTTAGCAATCAGCCCCAGCATTTT

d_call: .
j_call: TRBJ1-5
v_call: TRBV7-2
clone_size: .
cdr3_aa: CASSLGAVNQPQHF
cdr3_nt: TGTGCCAGCAGCTTAGGGGCAGTCAATCAGCCCCAGCATTTT

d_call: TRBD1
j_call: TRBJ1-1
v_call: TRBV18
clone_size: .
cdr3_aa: CASSTTGHMNTEAFF
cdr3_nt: TGTGCCAGCTCAACGACAGGGCACATGAACACTGAAGCTTTCTTT

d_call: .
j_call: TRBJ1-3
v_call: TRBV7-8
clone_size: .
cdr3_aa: CASSFGDPSGNTIYF
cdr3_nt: TGTGCCAGCAGCTTTGGGGACCCCTCTGGAAACACCATATATTTT

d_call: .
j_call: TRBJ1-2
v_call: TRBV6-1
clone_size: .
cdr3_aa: CASSDGPYGYTF
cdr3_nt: TGTGCCAGCAGTGACGGGCCGTATGGCTACACCTTC

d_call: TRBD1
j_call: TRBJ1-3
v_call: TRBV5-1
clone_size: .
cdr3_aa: CASSLRTGKDGNTIYF
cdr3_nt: TGCGCCAGCAGTCTAAGGACAGGGAAGGATGGAAACACCATATATTTT

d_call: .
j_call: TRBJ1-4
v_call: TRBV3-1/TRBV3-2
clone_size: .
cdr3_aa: CASSLQATNEKLFF
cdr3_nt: TGTGCCAGCAGCTTACAAGCAACTAATGAAAAACTGTTTTTT

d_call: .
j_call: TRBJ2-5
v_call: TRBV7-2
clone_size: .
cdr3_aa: CASSFSGGSETQYF
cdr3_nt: TGTGCCAGCAGCTTTAGTGGGGGGAGTGAGACCCAGTACTTC

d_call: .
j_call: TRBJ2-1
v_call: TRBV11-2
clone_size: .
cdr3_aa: CASSSPIDRYNEQFF
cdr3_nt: TGTGCCAGCAGCTCCCCAATCGACAGGTACAATGAGCAGTTCTTC

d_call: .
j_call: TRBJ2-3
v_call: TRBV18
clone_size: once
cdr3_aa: CASSPGSGEDTQYF
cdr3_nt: TGTGCCAGCTCACCGGGGTCAGGGGAAGATACGCAGTATTTT

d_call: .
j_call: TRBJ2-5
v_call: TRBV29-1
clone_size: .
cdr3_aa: CSVVSGQETQYF
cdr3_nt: TGCAGCGTTGTCAGTGGCCAAGAGACCCAGTACTTC

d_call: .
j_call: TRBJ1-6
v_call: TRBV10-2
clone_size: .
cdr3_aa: CASSAQGTALHF
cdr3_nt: TGCGCCAGCAGTGCACAAGGCACCGCACTCCACTTT

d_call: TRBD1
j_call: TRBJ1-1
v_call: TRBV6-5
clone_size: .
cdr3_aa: CASSSTGGTEAFF
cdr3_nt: TGTGCCAGCAGTTCTACAGGGGGCACTGAAGCTTTCTTT

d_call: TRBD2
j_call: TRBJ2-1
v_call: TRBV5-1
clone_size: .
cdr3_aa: CASGPLAGGTDEQFF
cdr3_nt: TGCGCCAGCGGCCCACTAGCGGGGGGCACCGATGAGCAGTTCTTC

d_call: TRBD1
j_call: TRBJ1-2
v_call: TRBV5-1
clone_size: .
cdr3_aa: CASSLTTGQSLGGYTF
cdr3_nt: TGCGCCAGCAGCTTGACGACAGGGCAAAGCCTTGGCGGCTACACCTTC

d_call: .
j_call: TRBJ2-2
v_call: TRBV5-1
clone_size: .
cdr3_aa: CASRGDRGPTGELFF
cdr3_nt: TGCGCCAGCAGGGGCGACCGGGGGCCAACCGGGGAGCTGTTTTTT

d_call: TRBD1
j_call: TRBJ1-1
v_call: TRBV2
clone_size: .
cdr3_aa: CASNRGRSFGTEAFF
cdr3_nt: TGTGCCAGCAACAGGGGGAGGTCCTTTGGCACTGAAGCTTTCTTT

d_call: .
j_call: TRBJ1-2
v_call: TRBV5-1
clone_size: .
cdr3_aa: CASSLAQEGYGYTF
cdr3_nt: TGCGCCAGCAGCTTGGCCCAGGAGGGGTATGGCTACACCTTC

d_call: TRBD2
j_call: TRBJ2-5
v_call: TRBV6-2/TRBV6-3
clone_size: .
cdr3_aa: CASSYALAGAETQYF
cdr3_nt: TGTGCCAGCAGTTACGCTTTAGCGGGGGCCGAGACCCAGTACTTC

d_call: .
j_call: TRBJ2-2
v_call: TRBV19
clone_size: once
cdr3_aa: CASIDGSNTGELFF
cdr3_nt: TGTGCCAGTATTGACGGCTCGAACACCGGGGAGCTGTTTTTT

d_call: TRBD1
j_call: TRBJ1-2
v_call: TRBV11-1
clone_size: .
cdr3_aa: CASSRLDRGGTYGYTF
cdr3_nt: TGTGCCAGCAGCCGGCTCGACAGGGGGGGGACCTATGGCTACACCTTC

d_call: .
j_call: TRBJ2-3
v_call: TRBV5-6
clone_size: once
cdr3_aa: CASSPLTGPTDTQYF
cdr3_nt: TGTGCCAGCAGCCCACTGACAGGCCCCACAGATACGCAGTATTTT

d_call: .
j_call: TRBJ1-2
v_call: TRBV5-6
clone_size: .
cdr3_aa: CASSQDYGGNYGYTF
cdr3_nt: TGTGCCAGCAGCCAGGATTATGGTGGAAACTATGGCTACACCTTC

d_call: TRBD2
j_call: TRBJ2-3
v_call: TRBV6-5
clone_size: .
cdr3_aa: CASRLLAGGLYTQYF
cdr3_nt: TGTGCCAGCAGGTTGCTAGCGGGGGGGCTTTATACGCAGTATTTT